The 28 T cell receptor beta chains given below trace back to one sample, sequenced in a study of molecular identifiers for immune sequencing clone quantification. Via MiXCR, TCRdb re-called the PCR reads, giving one row per CDR3 protein. The sample consists of tens of thousands of distinct CDR3 sequences, roughly 20% of them appearing once. Sample: naive CD8+ T cells from blood, with Jurkat cell RNA spiked in. Subset given: FACS-sorted CD8+CD4-CCR7+CD45RA+ naive T cells. Every receptor here comes from a human donor in good health. Some libraries in this study had Jurkat cell RNA spiked in.

About this clonotype: A much larger clone is a single base away; this may be a read error. The gene calls are TRBV7-9 and TRBJ1-1; weak D call: TRBD1 (6 bases). CDR1 and CDR2 from the germline V gene are SEHNR and FQNEAQ (reference sequence). The CDR3 length is 15 residues. The CDR3 DNA follows: TGTACCAGCGGGGGCGCGATCCCTACGGACACTGAAGCTTTCTTT. Translating gives CTSGGAIPTDTEAFF.

This clonotype was seen repeatedly, ten times or more. In DNA form, the CDR3 reads TGTGCCATCAGTGAGTCGGGACTAGGAAGCACAGATACGCAGTATTTT. It specifies CAISESGLGSTDTQYF. This chain connects TRBV10-3 to TRBJ2-3, with 8 bases aligning to TRBD2. The CDR3 length is 16 residues. Trimming took 0 bases from V and 0 from J; bases not matched to a gene: 2. Germline V gene lookup returns CDR1 ENHRY and CDR2 SYGVKD.

The chain carries TRBV6-5 and TRBJ1-1; a weak D match, TRBD1 (6 bases). The CDR3 length is 14 residues. Trimming cost V 7 bases and J 1 base, with 13 bases left between them. CDR1 and CDR2 from the germline V gene are MNHEY and SVGAGI. CDR3 protein: CASNYREGNTEAFF. In nucleotides, the CDR3 is TGTGCCAGCAACTACAGGGAGGGGAACACTGAAGCTTTCTTT.

About this clonotype: A much larger clone differs by one base, so this may be a read error. The chain uses TRBV6-2 or TRBV6-3 and TRBJ2-1; 13 bases agree with TRBD2. Germline CDR1 MNHEY, CDR2 SVGEGT. CDR3 length: 17 residues. The CDR3 DNA reads as TGTGCCAGCAGACACCAGGGACTAGCGGGAACCTACAATGAGCAGTCCTTC. Protein: CASRHQGLAGTYNEQSF.

This clonotype came up many times. The chain carries TRBV27 and TRBJ1-2, with D uncertain. Germline-derived CDR1 and CDR2 are MNHEY and SMNVEV (reference sequence). The ends were cut back, 1 base at V and 4 bases at J, with 10 bases in the middle. The CDR3 consists of 14 residues. CDR3 loop: CASSLYGEAYGYTF. CDR3 bases: TGTGCCAGCAGTTTATATGGGGAGGCCTATGGCTACACCTTC.

On this clonotype: A much larger clonotype is one base distant, so this may be a read error. The chain joins TRBV4-1 to TRBJ2-7; 12 bases match TRBD2. The CDR3 sequence is 17 residues long. J lost 2 bases, V lost 1 base, and 6 bases had no gene match. The germline V gene encodes CDR1 MGHRA and CDR2 YSYEKL. CDR3 region: CASSQGTSGVNPYEQYF. The CDR3 nucleotides are TGCGCCAGCAGCCAAGGGACTAGCGGGGTTAATCCCTACGAGCAGTACTTC.

Note on this clonotype: A much larger clone lies a single base off, so this may be a read error. The genes are TRBV7-9 and TRBJ1-1, with 9 bases aligning to TRBD1. The CDR3 runs to 16 residues. V trimming: 8 bases; J trimming: 4 bases; junction bases outside the gene matches: 14. The V gene's germline CDR1 is SEHNR and CDR2 FQNEAQ (reference sequence). The CDR3 DNA is TGTGCCAGCCTACCCCGGGACAGGGTAAGGAGCACTGAAGCTTTCTTT. It translates to CASLPRDRVRSTEAFF. Complete variable domain (other parts from reference TRBV7-9 and TRBJ1-1): DTGVSQNPRHKITKRGQNVTFRCDPISEHNRLYWYRQTLGQGPEFLTYFQNEAQLEKSRLLSDRFSAERPKGSFSTLEIQRTEQGDSAMYLCASLPRDRVRSTEAFFGQGTRLTVV.

About this clonotype: This sequence may be a read error, since a much larger clone differs from it by one base. The gene calls are TRBV6-6 and TRBJ2-3; D possibly corresponds to TRBD2 (6 bases). CDR1 MNHNY and CDR2 SVGAGI come from the germline V gene (reference sequence). V lost 7 bases to trimming and J lost 5 bases, with 22 bases between them. This CDR3 has 16 amino acids. CDR3 sequence (DNA): TGTGCCAGCAAGCTTCTAGCGTTAGAATTCATAGATACGCAGTATTTT. This translates into CASKLLALEFIDTQYF.

In this sample, this clonotype turned up a few times. The genes are TRBV24-1 and TRBJ2-5; D tentatively reads TRBD1 or TRBD2 (5 bases each). Germline loops: CDR1 KGHDR, CDR2 SFDVKD. This CDR3 spans 16 amino acids. Trimming shortened V by 5 bases and J by 5 bases, and 20 bases separated the two germline ends. In DNA form, the CDR3 reads TGTGCCACCAGTGGCCCCGGGACCCTAGGGAAGGAGACCCAGTACTTC. As protein: CATSGPGTLGKETQYF.

This clonotype was recorded many times. The J gene is TRBJ1-4, the V gene TRBV4-1; D may be TRBD1 (5 bases). Germline V lookup: CDR1 MGHRA, CDR2 YSYEKL. This CDR3 spans 16 amino acids. The V end was cut by 3 bases, the J end by 5 bases, with 16 bases between. The CDR3 reads CASSQGYRDGNEKLFF. The CDR3 DNA is TGCGCCAGCAGCCAGGGGTACCGGGACGGAAATGAAAAACTGTTTTTT.

Points on this clonotype: Given a much more abundant clone one base away, this may be a read error. V gene TRBV27 combines with J gene TRBJ2-6; D perhaps matches TRBD1 (5 bases). Germline V CDR1 and CDR2: MNHEY, SMNVEV (reference sequence). This CDR3 spans 18 amino acids. The CDR3: CASSLYPLRDSGANALTF. In nucleotides, the CDR3 is TGTGCCAGCAGTTTATATCCCCTGAGAGACTCTGGGGCCAACGCCCTGACTTTC.

The V call is TRBV28, the J call TRBJ2-1; D possibly corresponds to TRBD2 (6 bases). Germline V lookup: CDR1 MDHEN, CDR2 SYDVKM. V was clipped by 4 bases and J by 3 bases, with 13 bases between them. The CDR3 contains 15 residues. The CDR3 bases are TGTGCCAGCAGTTACAAGAGCGGGCGCTACAATGAGCAGTTCTTC. This translates into CASSYKSGRYNEQFF.

This clonotype was found many times. This rearrangement joins TRBV7-9 to TRBJ1-1; D call uncertain. CDR1 SEHNR and CDR2 FQNEAQ come from the germline V gene (reference sequence). The V end lost 7 bases, the J end lost 0 bases, and 6 bases lay between the germline ends. The CDR3 runs 12 residues. CDR3 residues: CASMDVNTEAFF. The CDR3, as DNA: TGTGCCAGCATGGACGTGAACACTGAAGCTTTCTTT.

This clonotype was observed many times. V usage is TRBV4-2 and J usage is TRBJ2-2; D unclear. Looked up from germline, CDR1 is LGHNA and CDR2 is YNFKEQ. The CDR3 is 15 residues long. V lost 0 bases and J lost 3, with 8 bases in between. In nucleotides, the CDR3 is TGTGCCAGCAGCCAAGAGTCAGGAGACACCGGGGAGCTGTTTTTT. Encoded protein: CASSQESGDTGELFF.

Comment on this clonotype: A much larger clone lies one base from this, so it may be a read error. The CDR3 does not close with the conserved phenylalanine or tryptophan, likely indicating a read error. J is TRBJ1-4 and V is TRBV29-1, with 7 positions matching TRBD1. The CDR3 has 13 residues. Germline loops: CDR1 SQVTM, CDR2 ANQGSEA. With 4 bases clipped from V and 6 bases from J, the junction kept 5 bases outside the gene matches. CDR3 nucleotide sequence: TGCAGCGTTGGACAGGGAGGGGATGAAAAACTGTTTTCT. This sequence encodes CSVGQGGDEKLFS.

The table lists this clonotype with many counts. The CDR3 sequence: CASSYSQGGYEAFF. The CDR3 DNA sequence: TGTGCCAGCAGTTACTCACAGGGGGGGTATGAAGCTTTCTTT. This sequence joins TRBV6-5 and TRBJ1-1; 8 bases are shared with TRBD1. With V trimmed by 0 bases and J by 7 bases, 4 bases remained unmatched. The germline V gene encodes CDR1 MNHEY and CDR2 SVGAGI. This CDR3 has 14 residues.

The rearrangement uses TRBV14 and TRBJ2-3, with D possibly matching TRBD2 (6 bases). The CDR3 covers 15 residues. V was trimmed by 4 bases and J by 5 bases, leaving 16 bases between them. Germline-derived CDR1 and CDR2 are SGHDN and FVKESK. The CDR3 loop reads CASSLRLEYIDTQYF. DNA of the CDR3: TGTGCCAGCAGCCTTAGACTAGAATACATAGATACGCAGTATTTT. Full variable domain (missing parts from reference TRBV14 and TRBJ2-3): EAGVTQFPSHSVIEKGQTVTLRCDPISGHDNLYWYRRVMGKEIKFLLHFVKESKQDESGMPNNRFLAERTGGTYSTLKVQPAELEDSGVYFCASSLRLEYIDTQYFGPGTRLTVL.

The rearrangement links TRBV28 to TRBJ1-4, with a possible D match to TRBD1 (5 bases). CDR3 size: 14 residues. The germline CDR1 and CDR2 sequences are MDHEN and SYDVKM. V lost 4 bases and J lost 4, with 10 bases in between. Here the CDR3 DNA reads TGTGCCAGCAGTTACAGGTTGGGTAATGAAAAACTGTTTTTT. It codes for CASSYRLGNEKLFF.

This clonotype appeared many times. The chain carries TRBV7-9 and TRBJ1-4; 7 bases match TRBD1. This CDR3 contains 16 residues. Germline V lookup: CDR1 SEHNR, CDR2 FQNEAQ (reference sequence). V lost 4 bases to trimming and J lost 8 bases; unmatched junction nucleotides: 13. This chain's CDR3 is CASSSPATGAGEKLFF. DNA for the CDR3: TGTGCCAGCAGCTCTCCAGCAACAGGGGCGGGGGAAAAACTGTTTTTT.

With regard to this clonotype: A much bigger clone sits one base away, suggesting this may be a read error. The gene calls are TRBV27 and TRBJ2-1; 16 bases line up with TRBD2. Germline V CDR1 and CDR2: MNHEY, SMNVEV (reference sequence). This CDR3 region has 21 residues. The J segment lost 9 bases and the V segment lost 6 bases, leaving 23 bases of the junction unmatched. CDR3 in amino acids: CASSIRDVSGLAGGPFGEQFF. CDR3 coding DNA: TGTGCCAGCAGCATAAGGGACGTATCGGGACTAGCGGGAGGGCCTTTCGGTGAGCAGTTCTTC.

Ten or more counts support this clonotype. V gene TRBV20-1 combines with J gene TRBJ2-7; 7 bases map to TRBD2. V was clipped by 0 bases and J by 3 bases; unmatched bases: 11. The germline V gene has CDR1 DFQATT and CDR2 SNEGSKA (reference sequence). The CDR3 length is 16 residues. CDR3 protein: CSAREELGEGNYEQYF. CDR3 coding DNA: TGCAGTGCTAGAGAGGAGTTGGGGGAGGGTAACTACGAGCAGTACTTC.

This chain joins TRBV27 and TRBJ2-7; 7 nucleotides agree with TRBD2. The CDR3 spans 15 residues. Germline CDR1 reads MNHEY; CDR2 reads SMNVEV (reference sequence). Trimming removed 2 bases from V and 2 bases from J; junction bases left unmatched: 6. CDR3 sequence reads: CASSLRAGVAYEQYF. The CDR3 DNA follows: TGTGCCAGCAGTTTAAGGGCGGGGGTGGCCTACGAGCAGTACTTC.

In regard to this clonotype: This clone may be a read error of a much larger clone one base away. V is TRBV5-5 and J is TRBJ2-2, with no clear D. Germline assignment: CDR1 SGHKS and CDR2 YYEKEE (reference sequence). V was clipped by 0 bases and J by 7 bases, with 10 bases between them. This CDR3 has 14 residues. This chain's CDR3 is CASSLAYCSGELFF. For the CDR3, the DNA is TGTGCCAGCAGCTTGGCGTATTGTAGCGGGGAGCTGTTTTTT.

The table lists this clonotype with many counts. The chain has TRBV20-1 and TRBJ1-6, with D possibly matching TRBD1 (5 bases). Trimming stripped 5 bases from V and 14 bases from J, with 37 bases between. Germline V lookup: CDR1 DFQATT, CDR2 SNEGSKA (reference sequence). This CDR3 contains 19 residues. CDR3 residues: CSAELSSRDRGFPAGSLHF. CDR3 nucleotides: TGCAGTGCTGAACTCTCGTCCCGGGACCGCGGGTTCCCTGCAGGATCCCTCCACTTT.

V and J are TRBV6-2 or TRBV6-3 and TRBJ2-7; 14 nucleotides align to TRBD2. The CDR3 consists of 18 residues. V lost 8 bases and J lost 3; bases outside the gene matches: 15. Germline-derived CDR1 and CDR2 are MNHEY and SVGEGT. The CDR3 DNA sequence: TGTGCCAGCTCAAGACTAGCGGGAGGGCCCCATTTTCTCTACGAGCAGTACTTC. It specifies CASSRLAGGPHFLYEQYF.

Comment on this clonotype: A clone one base away is much larger, so this may be a read error. The final CDR3 position lacks the conserved phenylalanine or tryptophan, pointing to a likely read error. The V and J genes are TRBV19 and TRBJ2-6; D possibly uses TRBD1 or TRBD2 (6 bases each). The CDR3 totals 16 residues. The germline CDR1 and CDR2 sequences are LNHDA and SQIVND (reference sequence). V lost 3 bases and J lost 2, with 11 bases in between. Written as DNA, the CDR3 is TGTGCCAGTAGTATGGAGGGACACACTGGGGCCAACGTCCTGACTCTC. This translates into CASSMEGHTGANVLTL.

In this sample, this clonotype turned up many times. The CDR3 is CASSVTFGTGELFF. CDR3 in DNA: TGTGCCAGCAGCGTGACTTTTGGCACCGGGGAGCTGTTTTTT. The chain links TRBV13 to TRBJ2-2; no reliable D call. Germline CDR1 PRHDT, CDR2 FYEKMQ (reference sequence). This CDR3 is built from 14 residues. The V and J ends lost 5 bases and 4 bases respectively, with 11 bases between them.

Worth noting for this clonotype: This sequence may be a read error, since a much larger clone differs from it by one base. V is TRBV4-1 and J is TRBJ2-1; D gene unclear. Germline CDR1 MGHRA, CDR2 YSYEKL. The CDR3 contains 15 residues. For the CDR3, the DNA is TGCGCCAGCAGCTCGCACTTGAGCTCCTACAATGAGCAGCTCTTC. Its protein product is CASSSHLSSYNEQLF.